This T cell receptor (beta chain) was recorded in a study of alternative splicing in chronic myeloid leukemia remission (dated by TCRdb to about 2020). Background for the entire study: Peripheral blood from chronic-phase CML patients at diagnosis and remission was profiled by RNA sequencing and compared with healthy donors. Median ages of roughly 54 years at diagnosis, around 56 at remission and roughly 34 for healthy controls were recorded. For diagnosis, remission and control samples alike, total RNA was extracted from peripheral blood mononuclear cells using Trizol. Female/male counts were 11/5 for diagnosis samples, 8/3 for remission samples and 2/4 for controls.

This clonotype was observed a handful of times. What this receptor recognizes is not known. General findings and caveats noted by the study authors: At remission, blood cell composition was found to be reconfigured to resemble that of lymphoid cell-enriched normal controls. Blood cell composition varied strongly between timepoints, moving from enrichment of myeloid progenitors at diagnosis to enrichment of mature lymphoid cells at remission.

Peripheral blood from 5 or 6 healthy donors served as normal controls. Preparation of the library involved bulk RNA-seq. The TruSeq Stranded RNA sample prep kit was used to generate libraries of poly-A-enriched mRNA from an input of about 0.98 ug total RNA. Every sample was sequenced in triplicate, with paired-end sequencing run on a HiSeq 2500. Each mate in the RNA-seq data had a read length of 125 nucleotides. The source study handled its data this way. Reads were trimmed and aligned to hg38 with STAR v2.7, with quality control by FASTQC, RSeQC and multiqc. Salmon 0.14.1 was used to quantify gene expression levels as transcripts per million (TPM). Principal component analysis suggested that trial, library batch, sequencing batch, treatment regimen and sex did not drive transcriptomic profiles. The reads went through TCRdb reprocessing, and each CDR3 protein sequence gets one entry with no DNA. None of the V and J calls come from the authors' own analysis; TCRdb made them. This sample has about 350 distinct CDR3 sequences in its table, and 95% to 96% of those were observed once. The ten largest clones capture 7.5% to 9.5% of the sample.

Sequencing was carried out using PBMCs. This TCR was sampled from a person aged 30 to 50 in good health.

The CDR3 corresponds to CASRTSGSDFF. The chain uses TRBV6-2 or TRBV6-3 and TRBJ2-1; there is no DNA to check the TCRdb D call of TRBD2. From the cysteine up to the phenylalanine, the CDR3 has a length of 11 residues. No DNA is listed. From the germline V gene, CDR1 is MNHEY and CDR2 is SVGEGT.